The 5 T cell receptor beta chains below come from one sample, sequenced in a study of T-cell memory formation after mild COVID-19. TCRdb itself ran the 5' RACE reads through MiXCR, one entry per CDR3 protein. The data hold almost 550,000 distinct CDR3 sequences, with 20% observed a single time. Sequenced input: PBMCs or a T cell subset sorted from them (not recorded which). The receptors shown here come from an adult woman who had mild COVID-19 (a few samples of this study predate the infection). Cell type and time point are not known.

This clonotype was found a few times. The chain combines TRBV6-4 with TRBJ2-4, with 12 positions matching TRBD2. V shed 4 bases and J 10 bases; nucleotides not matched to a gene: 14. The CDR3 is 17 amino acids. The germline gives CDR1 MRHNA, CDR2 SNTAGT. The CDR3 reads CASSASPLAGGGGIQYF. The CDR3 nucleotides read TGTGCCAGCAGTGCCTCTCCACTAGCGGGGGGCGGTGGGATTCAGTACTTC.

The V gene is TRBV10-3, the J gene TRBJ2-7; 11 bases fit TRBD2. The CDR3 loop spans 14 amino acids. V lost 8 bases to trimming and J lost 3 bases; unmatched junction nucleotides: 6. Germline V lookup: CDR1 ENHRY, CDR2 SYGVKD. The CDR3 DNA sequence: TGTGCCATCGGACTAGCGGGCGGTAGCTACGAGCAGTACTTC. The encoded protein is CAIGLAGGSYEQYF.

This clonotype was recorded a few times. The chain is built from TRBV7-2 and TRBJ1-5; 8 bases line up with TRBD1. V was pared by 2 bases and J by 0 bases, with 6 bases of the junction left unmatched. This CDR3 region has 17 residues. CDR1 is SGHTA, CDR2 FQGNSA, per germline. The CDR3 spells CASSLTGQGPSNQPQHF. The CDR3 DNA reads as TGTGCCAGCAGCTTAACCGGACAGGGACCTAGCAATCAGCCCCAGCATTTT. Variable domain in full (rest from reference TRBV7-2 and TRBJ1-5): GAGVSQSPSNKVTEKGKDVELRCDPISGHTALYWYRQSLGQGLEFLIYFQGNSAPDKSGLPSDRFSAERTGGSVSTLTIQRTQQEDSAVYLCASSLTGQGPSNQPQHFGDGTRLSIL.

A few counts support this clonotype. The rearrangement links TRBV13 to TRBJ1-1; D gene unclear. V lost 6 bases to trimming and J lost 1 base, with 15 bases between them. The CDR3 runs 15 residues. Germline CDR1 PRHDT, CDR2 FYEKMQ (reference sequence). The CDR3 bases are TGTGCCAGCAGTTCCGGACGACGTGGGAACACTGAAGCTTTCTTT. Residues: CASSSGRRGNTEAFF.

This clonotype showed up just a few times. V and J are TRBV5-1 and TRBJ2-7; TRBD2 matches 7 bases. V gave up 0 bases and J gave up 5 bases; unmatched junction bases: 8. The CDR3 spans 15 residues. Germline V gene lookup returns CDR1 SGHRS and CDR2 YFSETQ. The CDR3 bases are TGCGCCAGCAGCTTGGAGGCGGGAGTGTTTCACGAGCAGTACTTC. Its protein is CASSLEAGVFHEQYF.